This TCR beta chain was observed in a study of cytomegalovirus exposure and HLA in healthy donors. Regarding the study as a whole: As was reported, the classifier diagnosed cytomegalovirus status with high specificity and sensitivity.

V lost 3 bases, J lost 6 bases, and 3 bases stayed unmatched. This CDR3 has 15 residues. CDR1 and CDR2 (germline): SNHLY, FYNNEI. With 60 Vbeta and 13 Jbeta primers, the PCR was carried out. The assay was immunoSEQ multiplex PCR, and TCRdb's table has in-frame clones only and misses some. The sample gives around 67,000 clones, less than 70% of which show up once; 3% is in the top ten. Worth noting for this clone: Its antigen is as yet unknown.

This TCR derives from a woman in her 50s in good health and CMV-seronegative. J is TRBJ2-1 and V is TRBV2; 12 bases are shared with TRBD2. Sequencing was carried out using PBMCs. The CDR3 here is CASSDRLAGVNEQFF. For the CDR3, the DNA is TGTGCCAGCAGTGACAGACTAGCGGGAGTCAATGAGCAGTTCTTC.